One sample yielded the 12 T cell receptor beta chains listed below, sequenced in a study of metastatic and nonmetastatic thyroid tumors. TCRdb reprocessed the PCR reads via MiXCR. The data show 24,000 or so clones, with approximately 24% seen just once and approximately 7.5% held by the top ten. Each patient came to thyroid surgery without any prior treatment (of any kind). Sequenced sample: blood. Source of these receptors: a female donor with papillary thyroid cancer or a benign thyroid nodule (not recorded which). Some clones in this sample may be carry-over from other donors' samples.

By proportion, this clone is medium-sized. This rearrangement joins TRBV6-1 to TRBJ1-2, with D maybe TRBD1 (5 bases). The germline V and J ends were trimmed by 1 base and 7 bases, with 22 bases remaining between them. The germline CDR1 and CDR2 sequences are MNHNS and SASEGT. The CDR3 runs to 17 residues. The CDR3 here is CASSEGWGGTGSGGYTF. The CDR3 nucleotides are TGTGCCAGCAGTGAAGGATGGGGGGGAACGGGGAGTGGTGGCTACACCTTC.

This clone was seen a single time. The V call is TRBV5-1, the J call TRBJ2-2; TRBD1 matches 11 bases. The trim removed 4 bases at V and 6 bases at J, leaving 2 bases unmatched. The CDR3 totals 14 residues. CDR1 is SGHRS and CDR2 is YFSETQ in the germline V gene. The CDR3 is CASSPGQGAGELFF. The CDR3 DNA sequence: TGCGCCAGCAGCCCGGGACAGGGGGCCGGGGAGCTGTTTTTT. The whole variable domain, remainder taken from reference TRBV5-1 and TRBJ2-2, is KAGVTQTPRYLIKTRGQQVTLSCSPISGHRSVSWYQQTPGQGLQFLFEYFSETQRNKGNFPGRFSGRQFSNSRSEMNVSTLELGDSALYLCASSPGQGAGELFFGEGSRLTVL.

This clone was detected ten times or more. The chain employs TRBV2 and TRBJ2-7; no clear D gene. Deletions cut 2 bases from V and 5 bases from J, with 19 bases between. Germline V gene data show CDR1 as SNHLY and CDR2 as FYNNEI. The CDR3 runs 16 residues. CDR3 protein: CASSETVRPTVDEQYF. The CDR3 DNA is TGTGCCAGCAGTGAAACAGTGCGGCCTACTGTGGACGAGCAGTACTTC.

The table lists this clone with many counts. CDR3 sequence reads: CASSQQSYEQYF. As DNA, the CDR3 is TGTGCCAGCAGCCAACAGTCCTACGAGCAGTACTTC. The rearrangement joins TRBV2 to TRBJ2-7; no clear D gene. The CDR3 covers 12 residues. V shed 6 bases and J shed 1 base, with 7 bases lying between them. CDR1 is SNHLY and CDR2 is FYNNEI in the germline V gene.

About this clone: Since the CDR3 does not end with the conserved phenylalanine or tryptophan, this likely comes from a read error. This chain joins TRBV28 and TRBJ1-4, with D tentatively TRBD1 (6 bases). Germline loops: CDR1 MDHEN, CDR2 SYDVKM. The length of the CDR3 is 14 residues. V shed 7 bases and J shed 4 bases, with 13 bases lying between them. CDR3 bases: TGTGCCAGCACCCCGAGAGGGGGTAATGAAAAACTGTTTGTT. Protein sequence: CASTPRGGNEKLFV.

V usage is TRBV12-3 or TRBV12-4 and J usage is TRBJ1-2, with TRBD1 as a possible D gene (5 bases). Trimming pared 1 base from V and 10 bases from J, leaving 16 bases between. The CDR3 is made up of 14 amino acids. The CDR3 loop reads CASSLELGGLVYTF. CDR3 bases: TGTGCCAGCAGTTTAGAGCTTGGGGGATTGGTCTACACCTTC.

Note on this clone: An end of the junction differs from the germline gene, which may be a read error. Within the sample, other DNA sequences also encode this same CDR3. The chain joins TRBV10-1 to TRBJ1-5; no firm D call. Germline CDR1 and CDR2: WNHNN and SYGVQD (reference sequence). The CDR3 runs 14 residues. The chain's CDR3 is CASSAVVGNQPQHF. The CDR3 region has the DNA TGCGCAAGCAGTGCTGTCGTTGGCAATCAGCCACAGCATTTT.

This clone was seen only a few times. This chain connects TRBV29-1 to TRBJ1-2, with no clear D. This CDR3 is built from 10 residues. Germline V gene data show CDR1 as SQVTM and CDR2 as ANQGSEA. Trimming left V 4 bases short and J 9 bases short, with 9 bases between. This CDR3 is CSVVTWCYTF. In DNA form, the CDR3 reads TGCAGCGTTGTTACCTGGTGCTACACCTTC.

This clone occurred many times. The chain is built from TRBV18 and TRBJ1-1, with unresolved D. V was pared by 3 bases and J by 2 bases, with 13 bases between. The germline gives CDR1 KGHSH, CDR2 LQKENI. The CDR3 extends over 15 amino acids. The CDR3: CASSPILTENTEAFF. CDR3 nucleotide sequence: TGTGCCAGCTCACCCATCCTTACAGAAAACACTGAAGCTTTCTTT.

About this clone: The junction differs from germline at one of its ends, possibly a read error. This rearrangement joins TRBV20-1 to TRBJ1-2; no firm D call. The CDR3 covers 14 residues. Looked up from germline, CDR1 is DFQATT and CDR2 is SNEGSKA (reference sequence). The chain's CDR3 is CSAGDQDGRDGYTF. DNA for the CDR3: TGCAGTGCTGGAGATCAGGACGGCCGGGATGGCTACACCTTC.

This clone was observed many times. The CDR3 DNA reads as TGTGCCAGCAGCTTGCAGCCAGAATCCTACGAGCAGTACTTC. Translated, it gives CASSLQPESYEQYF. The rearrangement joins TRBV5-8 to TRBJ2-7, with no clear D. This CDR3 comprises 14 residues. Looked up from germline, CDR1 is SGHTS and CDR2 is YDEGEE. V lost 1 base and J 1 base, leaving 9 bases between the germline ends.

The chain uses TRBV14 and TRBJ2-5, with D unclear. The CDR3 has 12 residues. Trimming left V 4 bases short and J 5 bases short, with 8 bases between. Germline loops: CDR1 SGHDN, CDR2 FVKESK. CDR3 nucleotides: TGTGCCAGCAGCCGTTATGAGGAGACCCAGTACTTC. Its translation: CASSRYEETQYF.